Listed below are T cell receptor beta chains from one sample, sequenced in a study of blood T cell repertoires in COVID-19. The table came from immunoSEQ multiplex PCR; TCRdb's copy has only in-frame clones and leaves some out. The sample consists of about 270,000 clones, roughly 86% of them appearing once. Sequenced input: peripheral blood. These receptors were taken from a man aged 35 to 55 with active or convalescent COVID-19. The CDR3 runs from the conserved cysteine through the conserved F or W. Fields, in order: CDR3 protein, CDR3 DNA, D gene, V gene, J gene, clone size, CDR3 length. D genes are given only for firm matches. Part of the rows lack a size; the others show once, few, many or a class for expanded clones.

CDR3 protein: CASRWGGGLTDTQYF; CDR3 DNA: TGTGCCAGCAGGTGGGGCGGAGGGCTCACAGATACGCAGTATTTT; D gene: -; V gene: TRBV5-4; J gene: TRBJ2-3; clone size: -; CDR3 length: 15
CDR3 protein: CASSDRHYTEAFF; CDR3 DNA: TGTGCCAGCAGTGATCGCCACTACACTGAAGCTTTCTTT; D gene: -; V gene: TRBV25-1; J gene: TRBJ1-1; clone size: once; CDR3 length: 13
CDR3 protein: CAWVRGSRTDTQYF; CDR3 DNA: TGTGCCTGGGTTAGAGGGAGTCGGACAGATACGCAGTATTTT; D gene: -; V gene: TRBV30; J gene: TRBJ2-3; clone size: -; CDR3 length: 14
CDR3 protein: CASTNRGWDSNQPQHF; CDR3 DNA: TGTGCCAGTACGAACAGGGGTTGGGATAGCAATCAGCCCCAGCATTTT; D gene: TRBD1; V gene: TRBV19; J gene: TRBJ1-5; clone size: few; CDR3 length: 16
CDR3 protein: CASSVQDTQYF; CDR3 DNA: TGTGCCAGCAGTGTTCAAGATACGCAGTATTTT; D gene: -; V gene: TRBV2; J gene: TRBJ2-3; clone size: once; CDR3 length: 11
CDR3 protein: CASSVGENTGELFF; CDR3 DNA: TGTGCCAGCAGCGTAGGAGAGAACACCGGGGAGCTGTTTTTT; D gene: -; V gene: TRBV9; J gene: TRBJ2-2; clone size: -; CDR3 length: 14
CDR3 protein: CASSSTHHPGGYTF; CDR3 DNA: TGTGCCAGCAGCTCGACCCACCATCCGGGTGGCTACACCTTC; D gene: -; V gene: TRBV11-2; J gene: TRBJ1-2; clone size: -; CDR3 length: 14
CDR3 protein: CASSDSTGTGDYEQYF; CDR3 DNA: TGTGCCAGTAGTGATTCAACCGGGACAGGAGACTACGAGCAGTACTTC; D gene: TRBD1; V gene: TRBV19; J gene: TRBJ2-7; clone size: once; CDR3 length: 16
CDR3 protein: CASSSGGLADTQYF; CDR3 DNA: TGTGCCAGCAGTTCCGGGGGGCTGGCAGATACGCAGTATTTT; D gene: -; V gene: TRBV28; J gene: TRBJ2-3; clone size: -; CDR3 length: 14
CDR3 protein: CASSFERKAFF; CDR3 DNA: TGTGCCAGCAGCTTTGAGCGGAAGGCTTTCTTT; D gene: -; V gene: TRBV7-8; J gene: TRBJ1-1; clone size: -; CDR3 length: 11
CDR3 protein: CASPTRQGAEAFF; CDR3 DNA: TGTGCCAGCCCCACGAGGCAGGGCGCTGAAGCTTTCTTT; D gene: -; V gene: TRBV6-5; J gene: TRBJ1-1; clone size: once; CDR3 length: 13
CDR3 protein: CASSVIGAGGASRGNEQFF; CDR3 DNA: TGTGCCAGCAGCGTGATTGGGGCCGGGGGGGCAAGTCGCGGGAATGAGCAGTTCTTC; D gene: TRBD2; V gene: TRBV9; J gene: TRBJ2-1; clone size: -; CDR3 length: 19
CDR3 protein: CASSLRTNDEQFF; CDR3 DNA: TGTGCTAGCAGCCTCCGGACTAACGATGAGCAGTTCTTC; D gene: -; V gene: TRBV7-7; J gene: TRBJ2-1; clone size: -; CDR3 length: 13
CDR3 protein: CASTPRSSGINEQFF; CDR3 DNA: TGTGCCAGCACCCCTCGGTCTAGCGGGATCAATGAGCAGTTCTTC; D gene: TRBD2; V gene: TRBV2; J gene: TRBJ2-1; clone size: once; CDR3 length: 15
CDR3 protein: CASSQQATKETQYF; CDR3 DNA: TGTGCCAGCAGCCAACAGGCCACAAAAGAGACCCAGTACTTC; D gene: -; V gene: TRBV5-6; J gene: TRBJ2-5; clone size: -; CDR3 length: 14
CDR3 protein: CASSISGSSSYNEQFF; CDR3 DNA: TGTGCCAGCAGTATAAGCGGAAGCAGCTCCTACAATGAGCAGTTCTTC; D gene: -; V gene: TRBV27; J gene: TRBJ2-1; clone size: -; CDR3 length: 16
CDR3 protein: CASSYAPGTTEAFF; CDR3 DNA: TGTGCCAGTAGTTACGCCCCGGGTACCACTGAAGCTTTCTTT; D gene: -; V gene: TRBV19; J gene: TRBJ1-1; clone size: -; CDR3 length: 14
CDR3 protein: CASSQQTGGINEQYF; CDR3 DNA: TGTGCCAGCTCACAACAGACAGGGGGTATCAACGAGCAGTACTTC; D gene: TRBD1; V gene: TRBV18; J gene: TRBJ2-7; clone size: once; CDR3 length: 15
CDR3 protein: CASSLRLNTEAFF; CDR3 DNA: TGCGCCAGCAGCTTGCGTTTGAACACTGAAGCTTTCTTT; D gene: -; V gene: TRBV5-1; J gene: TRBJ1-1; clone size: -; CDR3 length: 13
CDR3 protein: CASSIVGTGGDQPQHF; CDR3 DNA: TGTGCCAGTAGTATAGTCGGGACAGGGGGGGATCAGCCCCAGCATTTT; D gene: TRBD1; V gene: TRBV19; J gene: TRBJ1-5; clone size: -; CDR3 length: 16
CDR3 protein: CASSLGQGYEQFF; CDR3 DNA: TGTGCCAGCAGCTTAGGCCAGGGCTACGAGCAGTTCTTC; D gene: -; V gene: TRBV11-2; J gene: TRBJ2-1; clone size: -; CDR3 length: 13
CDR3 protein: CASSESGAEGNTIYF; CDR3 DNA: TGCGCCAGCAGCGAGTCGGGGGCTGAAGGAAACACCATATATTTT; D gene: -; V gene: TRBV10-2; J gene: TRBJ1-3; clone size: -; CDR3 length: 15
CDR3 protein: CASSLGQGFTGELFF; CDR3 DNA: TGTGCCAGCAGCTTGGGACAGGGCTTCACCGGGGAGCTGTTTTTT; D gene: TRBD1; V gene: TRBV5-4; J gene: TRBJ2-2; clone size: -; CDR3 length: 15
CDR3 protein: CASSLTGRNTEAFF; CDR3 DNA: TGTGCCAGCAGTTTGACAGGGAGGAACACTGAAGCTTTCTTT; D gene: TRBD1; V gene: TRBV6-5; J gene: TRBJ1-1; clone size: once; CDR3 length: 14
CDR3 protein: CASSSEGPPTSEQFF; CDR3 DNA: TGTGCCAGCAGCTCGGAGGGCCCCCCGACTAGTGAGCAGTTCTTC; D gene: -; V gene: TRBV7-9; J gene: TRBJ2-1; clone size: -; CDR3 length: 15